Below are 19 T cell receptor beta chains sequenced from a single sample in a study of T cell clonality in common variable immunodeficiency. Assay used: immunoSEQ multiplex PCR; TCRdb lists only in-frame clones, some missing. Listed for the sample are 75,000 to 85,000 clones, none seen a single time. The specimen was peripheral blood mononuclear cells. These receptors originate from a person aged 18-70 years in good health.

This clone was detected many times. Coverage ceases 3 residues before the CDR3 finishes, and the germline J gene fills in the end. The J gene is TRBJ2-7, the V gene TRBV18; D call uncertain. The V gene's germline CDR1 is KGHSH and CDR2 LQKENI. Trimming took 2 bases from V and 0 from J, leaving 8 bases between them. The CDR3 runs to 14 residues. Partial CDR3 DNA: TGTGCCAGCTCACCAGGGCAGTCCTCCTACGAG. Translating it yields CASSPGQSSYE. The full CDR3 protein reads CASSPGQSSYEQYF.

This clone has ten or more counts. The part of the CDR3 DNA that was read is TGTGCCAGTAGTACCTTGGGACAGGGGGTAGAGACTGAA. Protein sequence: CASSTLGQGVETE. From start to end, the CDR3 is CASSTLGQGVETEAFF. The J gene is TRBJ1-1, the V gene TRBV19, with TRBD1 identical over 11 bases. The missing CDR3 end, 3 residues past where the read stops, is filled in from the germline J gene. J was trimmed by 5 bases and V by 4 bases; bases with no gene match: 9. The CDR3 extends over 16 amino acids. CDR1 LNHDA and CDR2 SQIVND come from the germline V gene (reference sequence).

The table lists this clone with many counts. The read finishes 3 residues shy of the CDR3 end, and the germline J gene is used to complete it. The genes are TRBV18 and TRBJ1-4; D is undetermined. The germline V gene encodes CDR1 KGHSH and CDR2 LQKENI. Trimming left V 3 bases short and J 0 bases short, with 8 bases between. CDR3 length: 15 residues. CDR3 DNA, as far as it was read: TGTGCCAGCTCACCGGTTTCGGCAACTAATGAAAAA. It translates to CASSPVSATNEK. The full CDR3 reads CASSPVSATNEKLFF.

This clone was detected ten times or more. The sequenced fragment ends 3 residues before the CDR3 boundary, so the rest is inferred from the germline J gene. The chain is built from TRBV9 and TRBJ2-7; a weak D match, TRBD1 (5 bases). Germline V gives CDR1 SGDLS, CDR2 YYNGEE. CDR3 size: 15 residues. The germline V and J ends were trimmed by 1 base and 0 bases, with 11 bases remaining between them. Here the CDR3 reads CASSVQGSSSYEQYF. CDR3 bases read: TGTGCCAGCAGCGTACAGGGTTCTAGCTCCTACGAG.

This clone was picked up many times. Sequencing ends 3 residues short of the CDR3 end; the germline J gene provides the rest. The chain combines TRBV20-1 with TRBJ2-1; D is perhaps TRBD1 (6 bases). Looked up from germline, CDR1 is DFQATT and CDR2 is SNEGSKA (reference sequence). Trimming took off 5 bases at V and 4 bases at J, with 12 bases between the two ends. The CDR3 length is 13 residues. The CDR3 loop reads CSASGVAYNEQFF. The part of the CDR3 DNA that was read is TGCAGTGCTTCAGGGGTCGCGTACAATGAG.

This clone was observed a few times. From the germline J gene comes the end of the CDR3, since the read stops 3 residues before it. The genes are TRBV19 and TRBJ1-2; D might be TRBD1 (6 bases). The CDR3 consists of 14 residues. From germline, CDR1 is LNHDA and CDR2 SQIVND (reference sequence). Incomplete CDR3 DNA: TGTGCCAGTAGTATTTATCCAGGGGAAGAAGGC. Encoded protein: CASSIYPGEEG. In full, the CDR3 is CASSIYPGEEGYTF.

This clone was recorded at least ten times. The sequenced CDR3 bases are TGTGCCAGCAGGCTGACAGGGGGCGGAAATCAGCCC. Its translation is CASRLTGGGNQP. The entire CDR3 protein reads CASRLTGGGNQPQHF. V and J are TRBV7-8 and TRBJ1-5; 10 bases match TRBD1. The read falls 3 residues short of the CDR3 end, and the missing part is taken from the germline J gene. Germline lookup yields CDR1 SGHVS and CDR2 FQNEAQ. This CDR3 is built from 15 residues. J lost 4 bases, V lost 6 bases, and 6 bases had no gene match.

This clone has only a few counts. The CDR3 is cut off 3 residues early in the read; its end comes from the germline J gene. This chain joins TRBV19 and TRBJ1-6; D gene unclear. Germline values: CDR1 LNHDA, CDR2 SQIVND (reference sequence). The CDR3 consists of 14 residues. V lost 2 bases and J lost 10, with 12 bases in between. CDR3 amino acids: CASSILGSGSPLHF. The sequenced CDR3 bases are TGTGCCAGTAGTATATTAGGGAGCGGCTCACCC. Filled out from reference TRBV19 and TRBJ1-6, the complete variable domain reads DGGITQSPKYLFRKEGQNVTLSCEQNLNHDAMYWYRQDPGQGLRLIYYSQIVNDFQKGDIAEGYSVSREKKESFPLTVTSAQKNPTAFYLCASSILGSGSPLHFGNGTRLTVT.

Ten or more counts support this clone. A read error may produce the germline difference seen at one junction end. The read ends 3 residues before the CDR3 terminus; that terminus is restored from the germline J gene. The chain uses TRBV5-1 and TRBJ1-3; tentative D call: TRBD1 (6 bases). CDR1 SGHRS and CDR2 YFSETQ come from the germline V gene. The CDR3 sequence is 15 residues long. The CDR3: CASSFGGYSRNTIYF. The DNA read from the CDR3 is TGCGCCAGCAGCTTTGGGGGCTACTCTAGAAACACC.

This clone was picked up many times. The read is 3 residues too short to cover the CDR3 end, so that end is filled in from the germline J gene. The chain uses TRBV7-2 and TRBJ2-2, with a tentative D call TRBD1 (5 bases). From germline, CDR1 is SGHTA and CDR2 FQGNSA. The CDR3 runs 15 residues. V was cut by 2 bases and J by 5 bases, with 12 bases left in between. Partial CDR3 DNA: TGTGCCAGCAGCTTAAAATGGGGCAAAACCGGGGAG. Protein product: CASSLKWGKTGE. The full CDR3 protein reads CASSLKWGKTGELFF.

This clone was recorded at least ten times. The read terminates 3 residues before the CDR3 end, so the remaining end is supplied by the germline J gene. The chain is built from TRBV18 and TRBJ2-7; 7 nucleotides match TRBD2. Germline V gene lookup returns CDR1 KGHSH and CDR2 LQKENI. Trimming at V came to 5 bases and at J to 2 bases, leaving 9 bases not matched to a gene. The CDR3 is 15 residues long. CDR3 residues: CASSISGRGTYEQYF. The CDR3 bases that were read are TGTGCCAGCTCAATAAGTGGGAGGGGAACCTACGAG.

This clone was picked up many times. The CDR3 end is not reached by the read, which stops 3 residues before it; the germline J gene fills it in. The chain recombines TRBV28 with TRBJ2-1; possible D gene TRBD2, 6 bases. CDR3 size: 15 residues. The V and J ends lost 6 bases and 6 bases respectively, with 18 bases between them. Germline V CDR1 and CDR2: MDHEN, SYDVKM. CDR3 bases read: TGTGCCAGCAGGACGGGGGATAGAGCCCTCAATGAG. It translates to CASRTGDRALNE. The CDR3 in its entirety is CASRTGDRALNEQFF.

This clone appeared many times. The CDR3 here is CASSIVGRNTEAFF. The CDR3 DNA, read in part, is TGTGCCAGTAGTATAGTAGGGCGGAACACTGAA. This chain links TRBV19 with TRBJ1-1; D is undetermined. The CDR3 extends 3 residues past the end of the read, so its final part is completed from the germline J gene. V was shortened by 1 base and J by 1 base, with 7 bases between the two germline ends. Per germline, CDR1 LNHDA and CDR2 SQIVND (reference sequence). This CDR3 has 14 residues.

This clone was counted at least ten times. The read gets to within 3 residues of the CDR3 end, and the germline J gene fills in the rest. This sequence joins TRBV18 and TRBJ1-2, with D uncertain. Germline CDR1 KGHSH, CDR2 LQKENI. The CDR3 length is 17 residues. V was cut by 1 base and J by 6 bases, with 21 bases left in between. The CDR3 loop reads CASSPLPWQSGLNGYTF. CDR3 DNA (partial): TGTGCCAGCTCACCACTGCCGTGGCAATCGGGTCTGAATGGC.

This clone was detected a few times. At the DNA level, this CDR3 is encoded by other sequences in the same sample as well. The CDR3 protein is CASSIGVTEAFF. The covered CDR3 bases are TGTGCCAGTAGTATCGGGGTTACTGAA. The J gene is TRBJ1-1, the V gene TRBV19; D ambiguous. The read gets to within 3 residues of the CDR3 end, and the germline J gene fills in the rest. Germline CDR1 LNHDA, CDR2 SQIVND (reference sequence). CDR3 length: 12 residues. Trimming pared 3 bases from V and 5 bases from J, leaving 7 bases between.

This clone was seen a few times. The CDR3 here is CASSMSGNQPQHF. CDR3 DNA (partial): TGTGCCAGTAGTATGTCCGGCAATCAGCCC. The chain combines TRBV19 with TRBJ1-5; D is unclear. The sequenced fragment ends 3 residues before the CDR3 boundary, so the rest is inferred from the germline J gene. Deletions cut 3 bases from V and 2 bases from J, with 5 bases between. CDR1 LNHDA and CDR2 SQIVND come from the germline V gene (reference sequence). This CDR3 contains 13 residues.

This clone appeared many times. The read gets to within 3 residues of the CDR3 end, and the germline J gene fills in the rest. The rearrangement links TRBV19 to TRBJ2-2, with 12 bases fitting TRBD2. The CDR3 contains 17 residues. With V trimmed by 4 bases and J by 6 bases, 9 bases remained unmatched. CDR1 LNHDA and CDR2 SQIVND come from the germline V gene (reference sequence). The DNA read from the CDR3 is TGTGCCAGTAGTACGAGTAGACTAGCGGGAGTCCCCGGGGAG. Translation gives CASSTSRLAGVPGE. Given in full, the CDR3 is CASSTSRLAGVPGELFF.

This clone has at least ten counts. The read ends 3 residues early relative to the CDR3; the germline J gene fills the gap. The V call is TRBV5-1, the J call TRBJ1-1; the D gene is possibly TRBD1 (5 bases). Germline loops: CDR1 SGHRS, CDR2 YFSETQ. The V and J ends lost 0 bases and 6 bases respectively, with 12 bases between them. CDR3 length: 14 amino acids. CDR3 DNA, as far as it was read: TGCGCCAGCAGCTTGGCTGGGCCGGGGGCTGAA. Translating gives CASSLAGPGAE. The full CDR3 is CASSLAGPGAEAFF.

In this sample, this clone turned up many times. The read is 3 residues too short to cover the CDR3 end, so that end is filled in from the germline J gene. This chain joins TRBV5-1 and TRBJ2-3, with TRBD2 matching 9 bases. Germline V CDR1 and CDR2: SGHRS, YFSETQ. The CDR3 spans 16 residues. V gave up 3 bases and J gave up 4 bases; unmatched junction bases: 9. CDR3 residues: CASSSIAGEGSDTQYF. CDR3 bases read: TGCGCCAGCAGCTCGATAGCGGGAGAGGGGTCAGATACG.